Below, one TCR beta chain is given with its context. Its specificity is not known. The CDR3 has 16 amino acids. J gave up 3 bases and V 6 bases, and 10 bases lay outside the gene matches. In germline, CDR1 is ENHRY, CDR2 SYGVKD. These data originate in a study of cytomegalovirus exposure and HLA in healthy donors. Findings of the study overall: A few CMV-associated chains proved CMV antigen-specific in vitro.

PCR was performed using 60 Vbeta and 13 Jbeta primers. Generated by immunoSEQ multiplex PCR, the TCRdb table keeps only in-frame clones and is missing some. The sample shows over 100,000 clones, around four fifths of them seen only once. The chain is built from TRBV10-3 and TRBJ1-1; TRBD1 agrees at 10 bases. This TCR came from a woman between 50 and 59 years old in good health and CMV-seropositive. The sample consisted of PBMCs. The CDR3 loop is CAIRPGTGTGDTEAFF. The CDR3 nucleotides read TGTGCCATCAGACCCGGGACAGGGACAGGGGACACTGAAGCTTTCTTT.